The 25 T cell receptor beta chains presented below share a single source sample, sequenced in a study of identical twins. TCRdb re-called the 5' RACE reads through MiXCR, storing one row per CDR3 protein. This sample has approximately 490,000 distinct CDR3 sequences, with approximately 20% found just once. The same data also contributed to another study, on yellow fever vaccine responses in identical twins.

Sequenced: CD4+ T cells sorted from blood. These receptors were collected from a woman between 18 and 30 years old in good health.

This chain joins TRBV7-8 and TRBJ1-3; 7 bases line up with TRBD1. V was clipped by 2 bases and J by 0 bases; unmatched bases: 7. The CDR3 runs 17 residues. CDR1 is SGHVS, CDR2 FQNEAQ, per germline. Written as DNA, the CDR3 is TGTGCCAGCAGCTTATTAGGGGGGACAGCCTCTGGAAACACCATATATTTT. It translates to CASSLLGGTASGNTIYF.

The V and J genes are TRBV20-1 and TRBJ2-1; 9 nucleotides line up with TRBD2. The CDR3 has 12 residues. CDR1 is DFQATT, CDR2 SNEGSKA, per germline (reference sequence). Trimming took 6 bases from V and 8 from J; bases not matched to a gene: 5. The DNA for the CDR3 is TGCAGTGCGGTGGCGGGAGGGTATGAGCAGTTCTTC. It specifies CSAVAGGYEQFF.

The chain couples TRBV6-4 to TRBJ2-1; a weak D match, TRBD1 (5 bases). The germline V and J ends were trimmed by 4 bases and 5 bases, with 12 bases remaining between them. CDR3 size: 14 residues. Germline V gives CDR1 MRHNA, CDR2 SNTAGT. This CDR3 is CASSAQGFHNEQFF. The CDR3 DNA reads TGTGCCAGCAGTGCCCAGGGCTTTCACAATGAGCAGTTCTTC.

Here the CDR3 DNA reads TGTGCCATCAGTTCGGGAGTGGTCTACAATGAGCAGTTCTTC. Its translation is CAISSGVVYNEQFF. J is TRBJ2-1 and V is TRBV10-3; maybe TRBD2 (6 bases). The CDR3 sequence is 14 residues long. V lost 5 bases and J 3 bases, leaving 11 bases between the germline ends. The germline V gene has CDR1 ENHRY and CDR2 SYGVKD.

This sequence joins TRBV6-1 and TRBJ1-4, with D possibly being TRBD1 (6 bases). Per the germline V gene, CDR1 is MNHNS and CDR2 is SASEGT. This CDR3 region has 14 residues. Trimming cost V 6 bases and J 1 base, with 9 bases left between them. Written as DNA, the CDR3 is TGTGCCAGCAGCTCAGGGGTAACTAATGAAAAACTGTTTTTT. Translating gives CASSSGVTNEKLFF.

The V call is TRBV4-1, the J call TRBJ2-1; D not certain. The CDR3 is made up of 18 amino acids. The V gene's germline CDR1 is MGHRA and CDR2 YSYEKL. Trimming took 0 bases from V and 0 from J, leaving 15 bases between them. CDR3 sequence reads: CASSQDWVRTSSYNEQFF. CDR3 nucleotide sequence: TGCGCCAGCAGCCAAGATTGGGTTAGAACCAGCTCCTACAATGAGCAGTTCTTC.

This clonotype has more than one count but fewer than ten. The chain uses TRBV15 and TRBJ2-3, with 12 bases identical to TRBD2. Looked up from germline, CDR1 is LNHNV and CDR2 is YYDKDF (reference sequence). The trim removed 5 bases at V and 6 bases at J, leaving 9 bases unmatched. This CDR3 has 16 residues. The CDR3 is CATSRPGLAGWDTQYF. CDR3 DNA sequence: TGTGCCACCAGCCGACCCGGACTAGCGGGATGGGATACGCAGTATTTT.

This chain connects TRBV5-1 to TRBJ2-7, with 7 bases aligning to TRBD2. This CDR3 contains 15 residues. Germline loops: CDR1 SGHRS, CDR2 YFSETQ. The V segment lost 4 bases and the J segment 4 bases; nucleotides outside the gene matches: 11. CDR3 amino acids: CASSLRAGVTYEQYF. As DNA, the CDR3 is TGCGCCAGCAGCCTCAGGGCGGGAGTCACGTACGAGCAGTACTTC.

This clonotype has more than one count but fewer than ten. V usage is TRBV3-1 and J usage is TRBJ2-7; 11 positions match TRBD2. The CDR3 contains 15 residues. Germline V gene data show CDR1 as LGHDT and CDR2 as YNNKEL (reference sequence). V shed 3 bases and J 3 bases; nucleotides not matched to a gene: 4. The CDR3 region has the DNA TGTGCCAGCAGCCAGACTAGCGGGAAGGTCTACGAGCAGTACTTC. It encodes CASSQTSGKVYEQYF.

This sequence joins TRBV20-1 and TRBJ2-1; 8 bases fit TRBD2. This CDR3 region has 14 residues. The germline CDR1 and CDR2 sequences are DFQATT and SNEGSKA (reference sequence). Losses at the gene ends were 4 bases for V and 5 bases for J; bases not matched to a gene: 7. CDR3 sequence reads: CSATSGRINNEQFF. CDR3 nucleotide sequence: TGCAGTGCTACAAGCGGGAGAATAAACAATGAGCAGTTCTTC.

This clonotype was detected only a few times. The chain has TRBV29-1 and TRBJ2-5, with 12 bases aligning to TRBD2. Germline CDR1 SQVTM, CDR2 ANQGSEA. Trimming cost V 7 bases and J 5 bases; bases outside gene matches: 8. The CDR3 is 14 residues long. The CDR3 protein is CSARLAGEVETQYF. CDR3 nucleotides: TGCAGCGCCCGACTAGCGGGAGAGGTGGAGACCCAGTACTTC.

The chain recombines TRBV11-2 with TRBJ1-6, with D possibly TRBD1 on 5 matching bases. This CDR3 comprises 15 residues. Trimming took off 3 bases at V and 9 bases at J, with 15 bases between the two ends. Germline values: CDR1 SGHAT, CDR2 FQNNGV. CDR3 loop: CASSFLPQGGSPLHF. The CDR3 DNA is TGTGCCAGCAGCTTTTTGCCCCAGGGTGGTTCACCCCTCCACTTT.

CDR3 protein: CASSLGTGLYEQYF. The CDR3 DNA is TGTGCCAGCAGTTTGGGGACAGGTCTCTACGAGCAGTACTTC. The rearrangement joins TRBV28 to TRBJ2-7; TRBD1 agrees at 8 bases. Germline trimming cut 3 bases from V and 3 bases from J; bases unmatched to any gene: 4. The germline V gene encodes CDR1 MDHEN and CDR2 SYDVKM. The CDR3 runs 14 residues.

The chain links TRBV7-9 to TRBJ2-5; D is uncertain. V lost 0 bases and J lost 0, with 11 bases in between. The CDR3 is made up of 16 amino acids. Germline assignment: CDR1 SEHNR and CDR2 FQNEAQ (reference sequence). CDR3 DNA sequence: TGTGCCAGCAGCTTAGCGCGGTCGGCAAACCAAGAGACCCAGTACTTC. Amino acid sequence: CASSLARSANQETQYF.

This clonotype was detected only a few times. CDR3 residues: CASRNTTEAFF. The CDR3 nucleotides are TGTGCCAGCAGAAATACCACTGAAGCTTTCTTT. The rearrangement links TRBV12-3 or TRBV12-4 to TRBJ1-1; D remains ambiguous. CDR3 length equals 11 residues. Deletions cut 6 bases from V and 4 bases from J, with 6 bases between.

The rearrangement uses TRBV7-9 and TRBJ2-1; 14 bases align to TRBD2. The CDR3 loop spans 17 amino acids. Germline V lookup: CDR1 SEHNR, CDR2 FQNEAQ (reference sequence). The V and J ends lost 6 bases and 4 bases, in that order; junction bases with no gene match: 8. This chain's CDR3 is CASSSRWTSGRYNEQFF. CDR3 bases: TGTGCCAGCAGTTCACGCTGGACTAGCGGGAGGTACAATGAGCAGTTCTTC. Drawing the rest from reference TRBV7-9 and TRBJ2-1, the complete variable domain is DTGVSQNPRHKITKRGQNVTFRCDPISEHNRLYWYRQTLGQGPEFLTYFQNEAQLEKSRLLSDRFSAERPKGSFSTLEIQRTEQGDSAMYLCASSSRWTSGRYNEQFFGPGTRLTVL.

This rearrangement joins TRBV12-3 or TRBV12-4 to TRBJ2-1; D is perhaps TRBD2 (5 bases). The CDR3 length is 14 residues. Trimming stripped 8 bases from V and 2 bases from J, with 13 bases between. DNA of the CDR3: TGTGCCAGCTCTCCGGCGGGCGCCTACAATGAGCAGTTCTTC. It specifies CASSPAGAYNEQFF.

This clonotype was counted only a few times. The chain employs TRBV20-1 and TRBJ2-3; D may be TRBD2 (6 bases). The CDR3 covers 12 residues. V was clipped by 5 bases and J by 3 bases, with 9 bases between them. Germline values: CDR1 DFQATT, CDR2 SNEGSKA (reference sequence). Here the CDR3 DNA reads TGCAGTGCTGGACTACTAACAGATACGCAGTATTTT. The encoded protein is CSAGLLTDTQYF.

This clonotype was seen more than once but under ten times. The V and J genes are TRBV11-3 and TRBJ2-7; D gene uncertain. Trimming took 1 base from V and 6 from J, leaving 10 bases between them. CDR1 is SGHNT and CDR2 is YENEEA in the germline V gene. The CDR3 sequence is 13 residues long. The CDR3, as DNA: TGTGCCAGCAGCTTAGGAGGTAGGTCCGAGCAGTACTTC. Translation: CASSLGGRSEQYF. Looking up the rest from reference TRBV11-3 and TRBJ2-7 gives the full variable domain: EAGVVQSPRYKIIEKKQPVAFWCNPISGHNTLYWYLQNLGQGPELLIRYENEEAVDDSQLPKDRFSAERLKGVDSTLKIQPAELGDSAVYLCASSLGGRSEQYFGPGTRLTVT.

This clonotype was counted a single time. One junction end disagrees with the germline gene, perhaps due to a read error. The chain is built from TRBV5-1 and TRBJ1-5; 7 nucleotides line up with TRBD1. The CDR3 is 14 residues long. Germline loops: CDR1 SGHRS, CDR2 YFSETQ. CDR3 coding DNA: TGCGCCGGCAGCTTGACAGACAGGGATCAGCCCCAGCATTTT. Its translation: CAGSLTDRDQPQHF.

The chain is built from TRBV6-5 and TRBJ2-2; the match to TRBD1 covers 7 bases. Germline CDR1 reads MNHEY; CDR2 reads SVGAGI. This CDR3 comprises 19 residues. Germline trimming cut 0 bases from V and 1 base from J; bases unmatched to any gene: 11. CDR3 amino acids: CASSYSRGTAGKNTGELFF. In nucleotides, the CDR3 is TGTGCCAGCAGTTACTCTAGAGGGACAGCCGGAAAGAACACCGGGGAGCTGTTTTTT.

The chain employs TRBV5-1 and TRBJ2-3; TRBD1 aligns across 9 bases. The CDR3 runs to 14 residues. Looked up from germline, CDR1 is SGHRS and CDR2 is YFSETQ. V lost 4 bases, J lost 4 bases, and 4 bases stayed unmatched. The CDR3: CASSKGTGSDTQYF. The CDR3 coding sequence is TGCGCCAGCAGCAAAGGGACAGGGTCAGATACGCAGTATTTT. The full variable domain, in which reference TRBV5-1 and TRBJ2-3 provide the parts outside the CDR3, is KAGVTQTPRYLIKTRGQQVTLSCSPISGHRSVSWYQQTPGQGLQFLFEYFSETQRNKGNFPGRFSGRQFSNSRSEMNVSTLELGDSALYLCASSKGTGSDTQYFGPGTRLTVL.

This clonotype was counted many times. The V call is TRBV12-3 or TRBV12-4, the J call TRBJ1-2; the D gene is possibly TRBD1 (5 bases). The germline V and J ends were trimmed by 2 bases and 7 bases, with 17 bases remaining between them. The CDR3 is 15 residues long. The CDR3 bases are TGTGCCAGCAGTTTAAGGGGAAGGACAAACCGTGGCTACACCTTC. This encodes CASSLRGRTNRGYTF.

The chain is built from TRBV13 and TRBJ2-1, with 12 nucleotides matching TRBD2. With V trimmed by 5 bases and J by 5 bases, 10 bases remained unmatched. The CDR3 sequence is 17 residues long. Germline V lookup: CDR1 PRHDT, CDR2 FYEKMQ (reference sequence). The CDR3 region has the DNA TGTGCCAGCAGCCCCGACAGACTAGCGGGAGAACACAATGAGCAGTTCTTC. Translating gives CASSPDRLAGEHNEQFF.

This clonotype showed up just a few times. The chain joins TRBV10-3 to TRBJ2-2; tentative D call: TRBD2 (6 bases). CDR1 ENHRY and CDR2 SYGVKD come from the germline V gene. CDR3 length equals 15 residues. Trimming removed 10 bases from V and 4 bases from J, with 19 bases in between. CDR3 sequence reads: CATSPGSGATGELFF. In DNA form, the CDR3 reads TGTGCCACCTCCCCCGGTTCGGGAGCCACCGGGGAGCTGTTTTTT.